Listed here are 2 T cell receptor beta chains from one sample, sequenced in a study of T cells in tuberculosis. Clones were sequenced by immunoSEQ multiplex PCR, and TCRdb holds only the in-frame ones, with some missing. The sample holds about 45,000 clones; approximately 94% are singletons and the top ten take around 2%. The sequenced sample was PBMCs. The receptors come from a donor aged 10-30 years with latent tuberculosis or without tuberculosis infection. Some clones in this sample may be carry-over from other donors' samples.

The CDR3 DNA is TGTGCCAGCAGCTCACAGGCTTATAGCAATCAGCCCCAGCATTTT. Protein: CASSSQAYSNQPQHF. The chain employs TRBV5-6 and TRBJ1-5; possibly TRBD1 for D (5 bases). The germline CDR1 and CDR2 sequences are SGHDT and YYEEEE. The CDR3 runs to 15 residues. V dropped 3 bases and J dropped 0 bases, with 10 bases sitting between them.

The V call is TRBV5-6, the J call TRBJ2-6; D perhaps matches TRBD2 (6 bases). Trimming cost V 9 bases and J 4 bases, with 14 bases left between them. Per the germline V gene, CDR1 is SGHDT and CDR2 is YYEEEE. The CDR3 is 14 residues long. Here the CDR3 DNA reads TGTGCCACCGCAGAGCGGGCCGGGGCCAACGTCCTGACTTTC. As protein: CATAERAGANVLTF.